The 20 T cell receptor beta chains presented below share a single source sample, sequenced in a study of blood T cell repertoires in COVID-19 (dated by TCRdb to between 2020 and 2021). The library was generated by the immunoSEQ multiplex PCR assay. The table was pulled from immuneACCESS by TCRdb, which kept in-frame rearrangements only. Such tables lose some clones; where checked, under half of the loss comes from unresolved V genes, and the rest has no known cause. The sample contains about 140,000 clones, roughly four fifths of them found a single time. Around 13% of the sample comes from the top ten. Specimen: peripheral blood. These receptors all come from a man at least 80 years old with acute or convalescent COVID-19.

This clone is labeled large. V and J are TRBV4-3 and TRBJ2-7, with 9 bases aligning to TRBD2. Trimming took 0 bases from V and 3 from J; bases not matched to a gene: 0. The CDR3 is made up of 14 amino acids. Germline V gene lookup returns CDR1 LGHNA and CDR2 YSLEER. The CDR3 DNA reads TGCGCCAGCAGCCAAGAGCGGGGGGGCTACGAGCAGTACTTC. Its translation is CASSQERGGYEQYF.

CDR3 sequence reads: CASSYAGTGAPNEQFF. The CDR3 coding sequence is TGTGCCAGCAGTTACGCCGGGACAGGGGCTCCCAATGAGCAGTTCTTC. This chain joins TRBV6-6 and TRBJ2-1, with 10 bases matching TRBD1. After removal of 2 bases from V and 6 bases from J, the junction contained 7 bases not matched to a gene. From germline, CDR1 is MNHNY and CDR2 SVGAGI (reference sequence). The CDR3 sequence is 16 residues long.

The genes are TRBV5-6 and TRBJ1-2; D might be TRBD1 (6 bases). V lost 4 bases to trimming and J lost 4 bases, with 17 bases between them. CDR1 and CDR2 (germline): SGHDT, YYEEEE. CDR3 size: 15 residues. The CDR3 DNA reads TGTGCCAGCAGCCCAGCGGGGACACAACTCTATGGCTACACCTTC. Its translation: CASSPAGTQLYGYTF. The whole variable domain, filled in from reference TRBV5-6 and TRBJ1-2, reads DAGVTQSPTHLIKTRGQQVTLRCSPKSGHDTVSWYQQALGQGPQFIFQYYEEEERQRGNFPDRFSGHQFPNYSSELNVNALLLGDSALYLCASSPAGTQLYGYTFGSGTRLTVV.

This clone has just one count. The chain links TRBV6-1 to TRBJ1-1; TRBD1 is a possible D gene (6 bases). The CDR3 is made up of 15 amino acids. The V and J ends lost 3 bases and 4 bases respectively, with 15 bases between them. Germline values: CDR1 MNHNS, CDR2 SASEGT. The CDR3 loop is CASSEPGVRATEAFF. CDR3 DNA sequence: TGTGCCAGCAGTGAGCCAGGGGTCCGGGCCACTGAAGCTTTCTTT.

The V call is TRBV7-9, the J call TRBJ2-7; 10 nucleotides agree with TRBD1. Germline V gene data show CDR1 as SEHNR and CDR2 as FQNEAQ (reference sequence). The junction had 5 bases not matched to a gene; V was cut back by 3 bases and J by 6 bases. The CDR3 covers 14 residues. CDR3 nucleotides: TGTGCCAGCAGCTTCTCCGGGACAGGGGTCGAGCAGTACTTC. Amino acids: CASSFSGTGVEQYF.

The V call is TRBV14, the J call TRBJ1-6; TRBD1 matches at 9 bases. V trimming: 4 bases; J trimming: 6 bases; junction bases outside the gene matches: 7. This CDR3 is 16 amino acids long. The germline V gene encodes CDR1 SGHDN and CDR2 FVKESK. The CDR3 loop is CASSPTTGGANSPLHF. The CDR3 DNA sequence: TGTGCCAGCAGCCCGACGACAGGGGGTGCTAATTCACCCCTCCACTTT.

The chain uses TRBV4-1 and TRBJ2-7; TRBD1 aligns across 10 bases. CDR3 length: 15 residues. The germline gives CDR1 MGHRA, CDR2 YSYEKL. The junction had 3 bases not matched to a gene; V was cut back by 0 bases and J by 4 bases. The CDR3: CASSQDPGQGYEQYF. CDR3 sequence (DNA): TGCGCCAGCAGCCAAGATCCGGGACAGGGGTACGAGCAGTACTTC.

V gene TRBV7-8 combines with J gene TRBJ2-3; tentatively, D is TRBD1 (6 bases). Trimming took off 4 bases at V and 0 bases at J, with 11 bases between the two ends. CDR3 size: 15 residues. From germline, CDR1 is SGHVS and CDR2 FQNEAQ. As DNA, the CDR3 is TGTGCCAGCAGCTCCGGGACACCAAGCACAGATACGCAGTATTTT. It yields the protein CASSSGTPSTDTQYF.

The rearrangement joins TRBV18 to TRBJ2-6; D gene ambiguous. Per germline, CDR1 KGHSH and CDR2 LQKENI. Trimming took off 2 bases at V and 0 bases at J, with 5 bases between the two ends. The CDR3 has 15 residues. The DNA of the CDR3 is TGTGCCAGCTCACCAATTAGCTCTGGGGCCAACGTCCTGACTTTC. It yields the protein CASSPISSGANVLTF.

V is TRBV10-3 and J is TRBJ2-1, with TRBD1 matching 9 bases. Unmatched junction bases numbered 3, after V lost 0 bases and J lost 6 bases. The CDR3 has 15 residues. Germline lookup yields CDR1 ENHRY and CDR2 SYGVKD. The CDR3 DNA reads TGTGCCATCAGTGAGTCGGGACAGGGCTCCAATGAGCAGTTCTTC. This encodes CAISESGQGSNEQFF.

V gene TRBV7-9 combines with J gene TRBJ1-2; TRBD1 agrees at 7 bases. In germline, CDR1 is SEHNR, CDR2 FQNEAQ (reference sequence). This CDR3 is built from 14 residues. V was pared by 5 bases and J by 2 bases, with 5 bases of the junction left unmatched. The CDR3 reads CASSPGQFNYGYTF. As DNA, the CDR3 is TGTGCCAGCAGCCCGGGACAGTTCAACTATGGCTACACCTTC.

V is TRBV6-5 and J is TRBJ2-7; 10 bases fit TRBD1. With 6 bases clipped from V and 3 bases from J, the junction kept 5 bases outside the gene matches. CDR3 length equals 14 residues. Per germline, CDR1 MNHEY and CDR2 SVGAGI. The DNA of the CDR3 is TGTGCCAGCAGGTCCAGGACAGGGGGCTACGAGCAGTACTTC. It yields the protein CASRSRTGGYEQYF.

This clone has more than one count but fewer than ten. The chain recombines TRBV11-3 with TRBJ2-1, with 9 positions matching TRBD2. Germline V lookup: CDR1 SGHNT, CDR2 YENEEA. The J segment lost 6 bases and the V segment lost 2 bases, leaving 11 bases of the junction unmatched. This CDR3 is 17 amino acids long. The CDR3: CASSLRLASGAINEQFF. In DNA form, the CDR3 reads TGTGCCAGCAGCTTACGGCTGGCTAGCGGGGCAATCAATGAGCAGTTCTTC.

This clone was detected only a few times. The chain carries TRBV5-5 and TRBJ1-1; D might be TRBD1 (5 bases). V shed 2 bases and J shed 1 base, with 15 bases lying between them. CDR3 length equals 16 residues. The germline V gene has CDR1 SGHKS and CDR2 YYEKEE (reference sequence). CDR3 residues: CASSLVAQDPNTEAFF. The DNA for the CDR3 is TGTGCCAGCAGCTTAGTCGCACAGGACCCGAACACTGAAGCTTTCTTT.

The CDR3 reads CATNTEGQGYNEQFF. The CDR3 nucleotides are TGTGCCACAAATACCGAAGGACAGGGATACAATGAGCAGTTCTTC. This chain uses TRBV5-6 with TRBJ2-1, with 8 nucleotides matching TRBD1. CDR3 length equals 15 residues. Germline V gives CDR1 SGHDT, CDR2 YYEEEE. V lost 9 bases, J lost 4 bases, and 12 bases stayed unmatched.

This clone showed up just once. The chain is built from TRBV5-1 and TRBJ2-1, with TRBD1 identical over 7 bases. J was trimmed by 1 base and V by 4 bases; bases with no gene match: 5. CDR1 is SGHRS, CDR2 YFSETQ, per germline. The CDR3 loop spans 15 amino acids. CDR3 sequence reads: CASSPRQGSYNEQFF. CDR3 nucleotide sequence: TGCGCCAGCAGCCCAAGACAGGGTTCCTACAATGAGCAGTTCTTC.

This clone appeared a few times. The chain links TRBV29-1 to TRBJ2-2; D may be TRBD1 (5 bases). The germline V gene has CDR1 SQVTM and CDR2 ANQGSEA. The CDR3 is 14 residues long. V lost 5 bases to trimming and J lost 0 bases, with 10 bases between them. CDR3 in DNA: TGCAGCGTTTCAGGGTATTCGAACACCGGGGAGCTGTTTTTT. Protein: CSVSGYSNTGELFF.

This clone has a handful of counts. The chain has TRBV3-1 (or the pseudogene TRBV3-2) and TRBJ1-6; the D gene is possibly TRBD1 (6 bases). V was trimmed by 5 bases and J by 7 bases, leaving 18 bases between them. CDR1 is LGHDT and CDR2 is YNNKEL in the germline V gene (reference sequence). CDR3 size: 16 residues. The CDR3 loop reads CASSSREGGGNSPLHF. CDR3 DNA: TGTGCCAGCAGCTCACGGGAAGGGGGGGGGAATTCACCCCTCCACTTT.

This rearrangement joins TRBV28 to TRBJ1-1, with D hard to call. V was trimmed by 4 bases and J by 3 bases, leaving 15 bases between them. The CDR3 is made up of 15 amino acids. Germline V CDR1 and CDR2: MDHEN, SYDVKM. CDR3 DNA sequence: TGTGCCAGCAGTTCGTTGGGTGGACTCTACACTGAAGCTTTCTTT. Translated, it gives CASSSLGGLYTEAFF.

The genes are TRBV5-1 and TRBJ1-3, with a possible D match to TRBD1 (6 bases). Per germline, CDR1 SGHRS and CDR2 YFSETQ. Trimming stripped 0 bases from V and 0 bases from J, with 13 bases between. This CDR3 is 17 amino acids long. The CDR3 reads CASSLGPTGGSGNTIYF. The CDR3 region has the DNA TGCGCCAGCAGCTTGGGGCCGACAGGCGGCTCTGGAAACACCATATATTTT.